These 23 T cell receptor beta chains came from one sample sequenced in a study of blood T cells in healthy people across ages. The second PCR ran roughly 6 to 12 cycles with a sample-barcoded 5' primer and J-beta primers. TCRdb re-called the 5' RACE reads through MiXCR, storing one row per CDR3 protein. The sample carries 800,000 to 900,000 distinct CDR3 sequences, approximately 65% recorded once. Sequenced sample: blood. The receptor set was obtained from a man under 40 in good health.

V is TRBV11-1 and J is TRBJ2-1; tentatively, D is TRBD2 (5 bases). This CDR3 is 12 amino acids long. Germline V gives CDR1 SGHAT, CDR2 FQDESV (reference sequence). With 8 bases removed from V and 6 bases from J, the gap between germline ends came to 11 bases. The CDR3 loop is CASGLLGNEQFF. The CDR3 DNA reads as TGTGCCAGCGGACTTTTGGGCAATGAGCAGTTCTTC. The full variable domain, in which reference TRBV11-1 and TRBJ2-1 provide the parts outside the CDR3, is EAEVAQSPRYKITEKSQAVAFWCDPISGHATLYWYRQILGQGPELLVQFQDESVVDDSQLPKDRFSAERLKGVDSTLKIQPAELGDSAMYLCASGLLGNEQFFGPGTRLTVL.

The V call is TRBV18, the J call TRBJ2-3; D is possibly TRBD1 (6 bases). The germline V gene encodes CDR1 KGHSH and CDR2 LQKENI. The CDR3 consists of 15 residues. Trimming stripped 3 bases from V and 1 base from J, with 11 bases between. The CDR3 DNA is TGTGCCAGCTCACCGTCGGCAGGGGGCACAGATACGCAGTATTTT. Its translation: CASSPSAGGTDTQYF.

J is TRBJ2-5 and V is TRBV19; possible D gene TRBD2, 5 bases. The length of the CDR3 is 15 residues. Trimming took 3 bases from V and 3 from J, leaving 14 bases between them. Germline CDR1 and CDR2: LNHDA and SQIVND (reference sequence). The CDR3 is CASSIEGRLEETQYF. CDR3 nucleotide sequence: TGTGCCAGTAGTATTGAGGGAAGACTTGAAGAGACCCAGTACTTC.

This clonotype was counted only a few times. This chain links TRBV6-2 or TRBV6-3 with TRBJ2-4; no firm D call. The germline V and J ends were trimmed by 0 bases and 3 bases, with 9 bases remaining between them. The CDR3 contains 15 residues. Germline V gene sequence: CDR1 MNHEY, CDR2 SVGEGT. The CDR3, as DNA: TGTGCCAGCAGTTACTCGTTCGACGGCAAAAACATTCAGTACTTC. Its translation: CASSYSFDGKNIQYF.

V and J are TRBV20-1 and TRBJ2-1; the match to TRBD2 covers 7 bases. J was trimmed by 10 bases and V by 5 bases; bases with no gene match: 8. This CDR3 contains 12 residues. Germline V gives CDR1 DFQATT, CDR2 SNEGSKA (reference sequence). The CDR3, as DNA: TGCAGTGCTTGTAAACTAGCGTGGGAGCAGTTCTTC. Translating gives CSACKLAWEQFF.

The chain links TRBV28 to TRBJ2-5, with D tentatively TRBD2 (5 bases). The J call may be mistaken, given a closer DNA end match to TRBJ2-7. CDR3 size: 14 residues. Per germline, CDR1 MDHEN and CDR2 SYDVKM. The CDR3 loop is CASSPPDWSYEQYF. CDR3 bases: TGTGCCAGCAGTCCCCCGGACTGGTCCTACGAGCAGTACTTC.

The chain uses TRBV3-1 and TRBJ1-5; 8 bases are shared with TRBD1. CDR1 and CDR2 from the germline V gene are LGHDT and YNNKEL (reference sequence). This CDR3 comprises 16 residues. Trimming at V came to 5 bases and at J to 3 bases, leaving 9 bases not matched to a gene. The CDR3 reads CASSAGTGPNNQPQHF. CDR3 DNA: TGTGCCAGCAGCGCTGGGACAGGACCAAACAATCAGCCCCAGCATTTT.

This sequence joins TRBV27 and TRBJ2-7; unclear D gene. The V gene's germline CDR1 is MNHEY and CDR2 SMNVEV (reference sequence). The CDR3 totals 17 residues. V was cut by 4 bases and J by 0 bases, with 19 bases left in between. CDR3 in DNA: TGTGCCAGCAGTTACCGCCCCCGCGGACCCATCTCCTACGAGCAGTACTTC. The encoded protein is CASSYRPRGPISYEQYF.

The CDR3 coding sequence is TGTGCCAGCAGCGTCGGACGGGATACGCAGTATTTT. Protein: CASSVGRDTQYF. The chain carries TRBV5-6 and TRBJ2-3, with D unresolved. The V and J ends lost 4 bases and 6 bases respectively, with 9 bases between them. Germline loops: CDR1 SGHDT, CDR2 YYEEEE. This CDR3 has 12 amino acids.

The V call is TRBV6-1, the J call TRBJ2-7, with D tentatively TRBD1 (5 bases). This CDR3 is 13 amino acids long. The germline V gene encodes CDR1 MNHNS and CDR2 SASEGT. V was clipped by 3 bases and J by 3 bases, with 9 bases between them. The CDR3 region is CASSDQGIYEQYF. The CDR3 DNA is TGTGCCAGCAGTGATCAGGGTATCTACGAGCAGTACTTC.

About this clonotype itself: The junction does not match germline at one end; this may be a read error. DNA for the CDR3: TGTGCTAGCAGCGAAAGCGGGGGCTACGAGCAGTACTTC. Translated, it gives CASSESGGYEQYF. The chain joins TRBV9 to TRBJ2-7; the match to TRBD2 covers 8 bases. The CDR3 sequence is 13 residues long. Germline V CDR1 and CDR2: SGDLS, YYNGEE.

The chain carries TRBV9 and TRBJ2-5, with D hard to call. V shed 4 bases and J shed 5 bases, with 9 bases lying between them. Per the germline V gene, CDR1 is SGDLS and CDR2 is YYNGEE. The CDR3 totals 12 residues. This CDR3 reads CASSPGFETQYF. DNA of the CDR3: TGTGCCAGCAGCCCCGGGTTCGAGACCCAGTACTTC.

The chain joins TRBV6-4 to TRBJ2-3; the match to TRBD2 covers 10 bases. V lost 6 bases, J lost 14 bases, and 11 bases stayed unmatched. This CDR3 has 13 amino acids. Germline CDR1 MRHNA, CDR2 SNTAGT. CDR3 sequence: CASSLEAGGVLYF. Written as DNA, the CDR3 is TGTGCCAGCAGCCTCGAAGCGGGGGGGGTTCTGTATTTT.

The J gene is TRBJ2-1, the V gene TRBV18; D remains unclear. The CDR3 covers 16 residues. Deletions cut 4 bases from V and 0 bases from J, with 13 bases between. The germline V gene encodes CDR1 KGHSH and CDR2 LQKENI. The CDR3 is CASSRLDTTSYNEQFF. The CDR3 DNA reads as TGTGCCAGCTCACGATTAGACACTACCTCCTACAATGAGCAGTTCTTC.

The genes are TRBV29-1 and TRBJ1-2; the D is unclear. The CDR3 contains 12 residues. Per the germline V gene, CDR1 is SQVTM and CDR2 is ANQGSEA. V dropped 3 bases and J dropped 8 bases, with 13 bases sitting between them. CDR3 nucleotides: TGCAGCGTTGATGGCCAGCGTGAGGGCTACACCTTC. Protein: CSVDGQREGYTF.

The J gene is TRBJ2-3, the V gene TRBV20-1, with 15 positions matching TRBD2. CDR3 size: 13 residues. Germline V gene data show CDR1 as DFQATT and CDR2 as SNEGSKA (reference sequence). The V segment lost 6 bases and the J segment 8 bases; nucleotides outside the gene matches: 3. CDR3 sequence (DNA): TGCAGTGCAAGGACTAGCGGGGGGGGTACGCAGTATTTT. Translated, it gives CSARTSGGGTQYF.

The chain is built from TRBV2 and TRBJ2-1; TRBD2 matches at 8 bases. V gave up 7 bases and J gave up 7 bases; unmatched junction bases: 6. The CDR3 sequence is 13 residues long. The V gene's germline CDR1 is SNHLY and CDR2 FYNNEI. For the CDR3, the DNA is TGTGCCAGCAAGAACGGGGGGGCAAATGAGCAGTTCTTC. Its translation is CASKNGGANEQFF.

The CDR3 region is CASRLTSGGNYEQYF. The CDR3 bases are TGTGCCAGCAGGCTAACCAGCGGGGGAAACTACGAGCAGTACTTC. The chain recombines TRBV27 with TRBJ2-7; 8 nucleotides align to TRBD2. The V gene end was trimmed by 6 bases and the J gene end by 3 bases; junction bases not matched to a gene: 10. Germline V gives CDR1 MNHEY, CDR2 SMNVEV (reference sequence). The CDR3 has 15 amino acids.

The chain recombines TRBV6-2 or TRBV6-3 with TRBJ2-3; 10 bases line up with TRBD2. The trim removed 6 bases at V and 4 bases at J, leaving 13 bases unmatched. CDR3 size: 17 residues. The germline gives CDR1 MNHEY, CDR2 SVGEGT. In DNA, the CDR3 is TGTGCCAGCAGCTTTCCTCCTAGCGGGAGCGGTGCAGATACGCAGTATTTT. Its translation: CASSFPPSGSGADTQYF.

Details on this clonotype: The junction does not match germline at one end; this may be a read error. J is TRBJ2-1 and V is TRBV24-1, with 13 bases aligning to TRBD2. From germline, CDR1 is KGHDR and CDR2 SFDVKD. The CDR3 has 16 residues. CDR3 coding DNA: TGTGCCATCAGTGACCCACTAGCGGGGGGGCCTAATGAGCAGTTCTTC. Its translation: CAISDPLAGGPNEQFF.

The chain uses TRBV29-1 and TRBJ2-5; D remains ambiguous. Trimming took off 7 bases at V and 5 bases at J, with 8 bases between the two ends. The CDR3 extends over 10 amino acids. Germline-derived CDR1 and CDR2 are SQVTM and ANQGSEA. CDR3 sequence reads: CSADFETQYF. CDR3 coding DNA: TGCAGCGCGGATTTTGAGACCCAGTACTTC.

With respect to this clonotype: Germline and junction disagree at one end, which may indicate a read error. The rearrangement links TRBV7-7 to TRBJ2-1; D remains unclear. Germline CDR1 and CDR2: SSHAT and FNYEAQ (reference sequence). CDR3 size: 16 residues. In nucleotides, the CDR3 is TGTGCTAGCAGCTTAGCTTCCTTTGGCGAGTACAATGAGCAGTTCTTC. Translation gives CASSLASFGEYNEQFF.

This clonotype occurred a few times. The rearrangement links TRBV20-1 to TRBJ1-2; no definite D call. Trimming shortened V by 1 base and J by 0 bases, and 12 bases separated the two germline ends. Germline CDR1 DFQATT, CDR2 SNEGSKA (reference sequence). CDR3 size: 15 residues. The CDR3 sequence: CSARAESETNYGYTF. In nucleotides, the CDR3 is TGCAGTGCTAGAGCTGAGAGTGAAACTAACTATGGCTACACCTTC.